This TCR delta chain was recorded in a study of gamma-delta T cells after stem cell transplantation (dated by TCRdb to about 2016). This clone was seen more than once but under ten times. There is no known antigen for this receptor. The protein in TCRdb stems from a much larger clone and differs at residue 16 from this DNA's translation, likely a read error; here the protein is translated from the DNA. After removal of 3 bases from V and 3 bases from J, the junction retains 23 bases not matched to a gene. Taken from cysteine to phenylalanine, the CDR3 has 21 residues. The retained sequence is limited to the CDR3, 63 bases, with the frame set at the first base. The CDR1 and CDR2 encoded by the germline V gene are GEAIGNYY and EKD. Library creation used RT-PCR. Instrument on record: Illumina MiSeq. Clones were re-identified by TCRdb from the public reads with CATT, and rows with the same DNA were merged. The sample profile shows over a thousand delta-chain clones; around 2% of them were found once. The ten largest make up around 31% of the sample.

The TCR was taken from a human donor. It is not recorded whose cells these are; they may come from a transplant donor. The V gene is TRDV2 and the J gene is TRDJ1; 11 central bases correspond to TRDD3. The sample was gamma-delta T cells. This receptor has the CDR3 CACDPLGPPMGDTRSADKLIF. The DNA sequence reads TGTGCCTGTGACCCCCTAGGTCCCCCAATGGGGGATACGCGGAGCGCCGATAAACTCATCTTT.